This T cell receptor beta chain was retrieved from a study of blood T cell repertoires in COVID-19. Study context: Whether acute or convalescent, the COVID-19 samples came from the United States, Italy and Spain.

The V end was cut by 3 bases, the J end by 0 bases, with 20 bases between. Germline V gives CDR1 SGHDN, CDR2 FVKESK. The CDR3 extends over 18 amino acids. Produced via immunoSEQ multiplex PCR; TCRdb's table is partial and in-frame only. The repertoire has some 220,000 clones, approximately 90% of them found once; the top ten carry about 3.5%. Cohort assignment relied on participant-reported clinical history. The rearrangement uses TRBV14 and TRBJ1-1; D possibly corresponds to TRBD1 (6 bases). Material: PBMCs or T cells enriched from blood (not recorded which). This TCR was sampled from a woman aged 18-30 years in a cohort exposed to, infected with or recovered from COVID-19 (not recorded which). DNA of the CDR3: TGTGCCAGCAGCCACCCGGGACATCTAGAACCGATGAACACTGAAGCTTTCTTT. It encodes CASSHPGHLEPMNTEAFF.